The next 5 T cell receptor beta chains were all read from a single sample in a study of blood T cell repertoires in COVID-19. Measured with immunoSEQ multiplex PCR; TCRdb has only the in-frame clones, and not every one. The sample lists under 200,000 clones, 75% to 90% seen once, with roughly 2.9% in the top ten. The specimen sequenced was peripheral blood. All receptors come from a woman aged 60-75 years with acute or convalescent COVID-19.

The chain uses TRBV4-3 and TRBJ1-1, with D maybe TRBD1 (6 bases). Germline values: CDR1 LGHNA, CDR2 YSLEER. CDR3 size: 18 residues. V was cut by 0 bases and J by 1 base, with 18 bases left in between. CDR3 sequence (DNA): TGCGCCAGCAGCCAAGATTCGGCGGGGGGCGGCACGAACACTGAAGCTTTCTTT. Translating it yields CASSQDSAGGGTNTEAFF.

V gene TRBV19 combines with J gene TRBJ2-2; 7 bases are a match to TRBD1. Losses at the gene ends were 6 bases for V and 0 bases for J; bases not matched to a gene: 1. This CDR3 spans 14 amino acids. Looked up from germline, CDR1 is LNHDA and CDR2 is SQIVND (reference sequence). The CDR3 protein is CASSDRANTGELFF. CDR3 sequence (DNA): TGTGCCAGTAGCGACAGGGCGAACACCGGGGAGCTGTTTTTT. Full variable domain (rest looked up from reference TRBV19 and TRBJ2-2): DGGITQSPKYLFRKEGQNVTLSCEQNLNHDAMYWYRQDPGQGLRLIYYSQIVNDFQKGDIAEGYSVSREKKESFPLTVTSAQKNPTAFYLCASSDRANTGELFFGEGSRLTVL.

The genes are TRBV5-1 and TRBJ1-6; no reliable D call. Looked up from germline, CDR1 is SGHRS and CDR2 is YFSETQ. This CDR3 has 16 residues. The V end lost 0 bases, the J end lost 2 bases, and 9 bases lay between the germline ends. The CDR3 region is CASSLAGGTYNSPLHF. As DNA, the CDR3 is TGCGCCAGCAGCTTGGCCGGCGGCACCTATAATTCACCCCTCCACTTT.

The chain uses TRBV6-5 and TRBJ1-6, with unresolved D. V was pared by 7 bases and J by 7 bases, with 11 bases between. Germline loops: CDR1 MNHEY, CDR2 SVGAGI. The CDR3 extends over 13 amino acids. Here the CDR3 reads CASNQVWNSPLHF. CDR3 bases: TGTGCCAGCAATCAGGTCTGGAATTCACCCCTCCACTTT.

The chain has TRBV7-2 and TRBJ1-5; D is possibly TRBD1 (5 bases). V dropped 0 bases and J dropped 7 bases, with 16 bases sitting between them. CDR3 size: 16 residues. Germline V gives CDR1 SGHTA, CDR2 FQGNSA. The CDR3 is CASSLAGPITNQPQHF. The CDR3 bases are TGTGCCAGCAGCTTAGCGGGGCCTATAACAAACCAGCCCCAGCATTTT. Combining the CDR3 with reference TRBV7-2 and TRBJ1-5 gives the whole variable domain GAGVSQSPSNKVTEKGKDVELRCDPISGHTALYWYRQSLGQGLEFLIYFQGNSAPDKSGLPSDRFSAERTGGSVSTLTIQRTQQEDSAVYLCASSLAGPITNQPQHFGDGTRLSIL.